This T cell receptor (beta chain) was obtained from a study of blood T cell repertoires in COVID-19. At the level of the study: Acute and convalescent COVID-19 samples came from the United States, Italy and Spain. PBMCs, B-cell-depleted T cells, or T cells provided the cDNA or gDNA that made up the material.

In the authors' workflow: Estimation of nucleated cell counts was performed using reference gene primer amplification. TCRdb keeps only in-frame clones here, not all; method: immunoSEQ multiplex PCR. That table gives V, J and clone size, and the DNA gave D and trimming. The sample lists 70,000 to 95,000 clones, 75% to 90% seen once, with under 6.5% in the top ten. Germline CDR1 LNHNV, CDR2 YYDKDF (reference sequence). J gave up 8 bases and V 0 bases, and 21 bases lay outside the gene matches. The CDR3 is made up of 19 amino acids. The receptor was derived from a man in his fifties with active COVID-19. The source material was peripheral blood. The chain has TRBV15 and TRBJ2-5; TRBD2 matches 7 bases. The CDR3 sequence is CATSRDPALADQIAGTQYF. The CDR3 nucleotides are TGTGCCACCAGCAGAGACCCTGCCCTAGCGGACCAGATTGCTGGAACCCAGTACTTC.